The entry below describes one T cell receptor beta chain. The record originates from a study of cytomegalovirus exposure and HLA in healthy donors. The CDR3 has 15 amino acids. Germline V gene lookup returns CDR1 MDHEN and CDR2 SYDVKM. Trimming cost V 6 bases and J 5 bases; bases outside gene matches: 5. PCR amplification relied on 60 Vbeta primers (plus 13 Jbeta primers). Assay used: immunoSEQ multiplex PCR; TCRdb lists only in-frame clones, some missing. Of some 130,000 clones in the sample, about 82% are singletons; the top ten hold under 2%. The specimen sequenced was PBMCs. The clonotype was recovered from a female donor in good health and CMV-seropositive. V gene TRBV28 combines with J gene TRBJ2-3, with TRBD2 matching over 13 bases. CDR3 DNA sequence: TGTGCCAGCAGACGGACTAGCGGGAGAGGAGATACGCAGTATTTT. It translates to CASRRTSGRGDTQYF.